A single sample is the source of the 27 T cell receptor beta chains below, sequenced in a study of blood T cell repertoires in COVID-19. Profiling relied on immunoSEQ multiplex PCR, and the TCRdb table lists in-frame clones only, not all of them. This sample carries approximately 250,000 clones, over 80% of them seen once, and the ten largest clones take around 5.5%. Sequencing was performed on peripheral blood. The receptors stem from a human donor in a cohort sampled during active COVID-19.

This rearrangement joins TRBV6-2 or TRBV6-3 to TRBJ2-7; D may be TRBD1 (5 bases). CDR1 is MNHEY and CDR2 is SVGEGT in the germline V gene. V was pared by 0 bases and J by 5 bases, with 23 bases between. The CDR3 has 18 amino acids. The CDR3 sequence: CASSYSPFLTGGGDEQYF. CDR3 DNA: TGTGCCAGCAGTTACTCCCCCTTCCTCACAGGTGGCGGAGACGAGCAGTACTTC.

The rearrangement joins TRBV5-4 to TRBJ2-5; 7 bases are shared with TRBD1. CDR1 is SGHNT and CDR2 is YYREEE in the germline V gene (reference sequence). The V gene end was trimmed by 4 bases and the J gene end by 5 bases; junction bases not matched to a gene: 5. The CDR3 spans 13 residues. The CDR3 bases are TGTGCCAGCAGCCAGACAGGGCGCGAGACCCAGTACTTC. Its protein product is CASSQTGRETQYF.

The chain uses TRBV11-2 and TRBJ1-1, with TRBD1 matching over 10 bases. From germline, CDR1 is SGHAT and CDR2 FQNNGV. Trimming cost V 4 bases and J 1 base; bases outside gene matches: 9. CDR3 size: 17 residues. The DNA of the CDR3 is TGTGCCAGCAGCTCCGGGGACAGGGGTCGGGGGAACACTGAAGCTTTCTTT. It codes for CASSSGDRGRGNTEAFF.

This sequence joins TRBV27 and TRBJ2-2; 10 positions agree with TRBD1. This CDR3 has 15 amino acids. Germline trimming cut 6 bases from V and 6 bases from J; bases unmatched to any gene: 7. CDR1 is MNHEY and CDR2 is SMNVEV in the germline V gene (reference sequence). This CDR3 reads CASRTTGGAAGELFF. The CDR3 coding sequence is TGTGCCAGCAGGACGACAGGGGGCGCCGCCGGGGAGCTGTTTTTT.

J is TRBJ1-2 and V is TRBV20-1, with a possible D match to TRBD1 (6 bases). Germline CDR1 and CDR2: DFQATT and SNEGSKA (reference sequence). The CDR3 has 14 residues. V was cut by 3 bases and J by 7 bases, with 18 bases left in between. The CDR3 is CSASSRGKLGGYTF. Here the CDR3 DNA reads TGCAGTGCTAGTTCCAGGGGAAAATTAGGTGGCTACACCTTC.

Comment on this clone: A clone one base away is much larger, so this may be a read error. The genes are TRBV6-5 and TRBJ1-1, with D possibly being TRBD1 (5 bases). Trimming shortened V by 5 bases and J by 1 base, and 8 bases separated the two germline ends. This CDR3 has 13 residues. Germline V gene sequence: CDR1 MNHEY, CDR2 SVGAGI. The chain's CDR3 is CASSLQGNTEAFF. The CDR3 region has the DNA TGTGCCAGCAGTCTTCAGGGGAACACTGAAGCTTTCTTT.

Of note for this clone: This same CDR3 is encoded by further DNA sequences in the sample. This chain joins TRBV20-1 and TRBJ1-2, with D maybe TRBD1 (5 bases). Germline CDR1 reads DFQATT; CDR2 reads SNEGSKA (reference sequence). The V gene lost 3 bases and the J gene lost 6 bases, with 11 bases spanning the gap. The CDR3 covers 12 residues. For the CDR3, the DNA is TGCAGTGCTAGTTGGGGGGGAGATGGCTACACCTTC. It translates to CSASWGGDGYTF.

The CDR3 region has the DNA TGCGCCACCACTTCCGGGACAGATAATTCACCCCTCCACTTT. This translates into CATTSGTDNSPLHF. The V call is TRBV5-1, the J call TRBJ1-6; 7 bases are shared with TRBD1. Germline CDR1 SGHRS, CDR2 YFSETQ. This CDR3 region has 14 residues. Trimming removed 9 bases from V and 5 bases from J; junction bases left unmatched: 8.

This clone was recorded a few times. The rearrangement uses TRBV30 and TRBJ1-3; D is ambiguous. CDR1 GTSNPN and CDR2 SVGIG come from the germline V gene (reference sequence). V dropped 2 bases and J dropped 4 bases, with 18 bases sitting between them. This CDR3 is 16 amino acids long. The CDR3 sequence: CAWSFVGRPSGNTIYF. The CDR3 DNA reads TGTGCCTGGAGTTTTGTAGGGAGGCCATCCGGAAACACCATATATTTT.

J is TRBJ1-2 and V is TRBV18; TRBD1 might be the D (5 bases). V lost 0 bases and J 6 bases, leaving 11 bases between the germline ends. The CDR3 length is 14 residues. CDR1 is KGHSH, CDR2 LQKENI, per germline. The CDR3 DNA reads TGTGCCAGCTCACCACCAGGCAGGGCGGATGGCTACACCTTC. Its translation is CASSPPGRADGYTF. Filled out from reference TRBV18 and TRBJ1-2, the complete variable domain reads NAGVMQNPRHLVRRRGQEARLRCSPMKGHSHVYWYRQLPEEGLKFMVYLQKENIIDESGMPKERFSAEFPKEGPSILRIQQVVRGDSAAYFCASSPPGRADGYTFGSGTRLTVV.

The CDR3, as DNA: TGTGCCTTAACAGGGGGCCCCAATCAGCCCCAGCATTTT. Translating it yields CALTGGPNQPQHF. The chain recombines TRBV30 with TRBJ1-5, with TRBD1 identical over 9 bases. V gave up 7 bases and J gave up 3 bases; unmatched junction bases: 4. The V gene's germline CDR1 is GTSNPN and CDR2 SVGIG (reference sequence). The CDR3 has 13 amino acids.

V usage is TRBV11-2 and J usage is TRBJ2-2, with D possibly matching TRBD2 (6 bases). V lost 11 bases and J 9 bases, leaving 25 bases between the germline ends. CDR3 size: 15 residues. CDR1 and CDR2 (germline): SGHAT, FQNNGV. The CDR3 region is CACKTTRGEGRELFF. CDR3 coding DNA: TGTGCCTGCAAGACGACTAGGGGAGAAGGAAGGGAGCTGTTTTTT.

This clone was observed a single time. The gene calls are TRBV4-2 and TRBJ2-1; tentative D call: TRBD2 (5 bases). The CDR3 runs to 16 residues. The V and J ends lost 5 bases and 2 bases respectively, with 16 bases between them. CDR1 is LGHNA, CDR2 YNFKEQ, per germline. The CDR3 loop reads CASSIETSGPYNEQFF. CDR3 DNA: TGTGCCAGCAGCATCGAGACGAGCGGACCCTACAATGAGCAGTTCTTC.

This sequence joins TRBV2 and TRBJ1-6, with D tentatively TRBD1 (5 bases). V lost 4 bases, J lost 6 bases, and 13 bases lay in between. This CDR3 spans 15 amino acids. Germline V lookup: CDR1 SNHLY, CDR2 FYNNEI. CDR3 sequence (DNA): TGTGCCAGCAGTGCAACCAGGCAGGGTAATTCACCCCTCCACTTT. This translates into CASSATRQGNSPLHF.

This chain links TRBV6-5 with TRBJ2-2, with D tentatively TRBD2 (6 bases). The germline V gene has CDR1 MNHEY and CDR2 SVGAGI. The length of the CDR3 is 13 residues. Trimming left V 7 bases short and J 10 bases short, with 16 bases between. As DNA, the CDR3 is TGTGCCAGCACGTGGACTACAGAAGAGGAGCTGTTTTTT. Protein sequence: CASTWTTEEELFF.

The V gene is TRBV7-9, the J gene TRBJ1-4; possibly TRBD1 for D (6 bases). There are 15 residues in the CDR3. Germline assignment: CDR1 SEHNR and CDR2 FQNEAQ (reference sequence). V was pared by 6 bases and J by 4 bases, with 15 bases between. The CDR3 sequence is CASSSSTGVNEKLFF. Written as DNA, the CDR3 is TGTGCCAGCAGTTCCTCGACAGGCGTTAATGAAAAACTGTTTTTT.

The CDR3 DNA follows: TGTGCCAGCAGCGGACTAGCGGTTCAAGAGACCCAGTACTTC. Translation: CASSGLAVQETQYF. The chain employs TRBV6-2 or TRBV6-3 and TRBJ2-5; 10 bases are shared with TRBD2. Per the germline V gene, CDR1 is MNHEY and CDR2 is SVGEGT. With V trimmed by 6 bases and J by 2 bases, 3 bases remained unmatched. The CDR3 is 14 residues long.

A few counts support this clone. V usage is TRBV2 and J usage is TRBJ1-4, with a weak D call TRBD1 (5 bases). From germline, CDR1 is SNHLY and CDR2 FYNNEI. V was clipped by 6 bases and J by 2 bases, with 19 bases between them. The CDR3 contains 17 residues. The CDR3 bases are TGTGCCAGCAGCCCAGGGTGGTCTCAGGTTACTAATGAAAAACTGTTTTTT. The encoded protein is CASSPGWSQVTNEKLFF.

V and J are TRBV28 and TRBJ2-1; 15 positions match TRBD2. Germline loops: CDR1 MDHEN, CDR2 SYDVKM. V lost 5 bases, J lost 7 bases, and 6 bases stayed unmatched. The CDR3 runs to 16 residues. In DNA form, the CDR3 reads TGTGCCAGCAGTCCCGGACTAGCGGGAGGGCTAAATGAGCAGTTCTTC. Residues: CASSPGLAGGLNEQFF.

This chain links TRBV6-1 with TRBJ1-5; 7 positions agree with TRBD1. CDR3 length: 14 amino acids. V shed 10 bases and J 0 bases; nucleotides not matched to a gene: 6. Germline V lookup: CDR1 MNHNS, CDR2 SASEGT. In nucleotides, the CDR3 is TGTGCCACCAGGGGACAGTATAGCAATCAGCCCCAGCATTTT. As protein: CATRGQYSNQPQHF.

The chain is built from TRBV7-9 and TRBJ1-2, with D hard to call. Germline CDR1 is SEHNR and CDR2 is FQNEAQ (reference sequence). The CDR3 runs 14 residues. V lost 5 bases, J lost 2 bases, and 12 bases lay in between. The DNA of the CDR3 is TGTGCCAGCAGCCGCCTGGGAGGGAACTATGGCTACACCTTC. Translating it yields CASSRLGGNYGYTF.

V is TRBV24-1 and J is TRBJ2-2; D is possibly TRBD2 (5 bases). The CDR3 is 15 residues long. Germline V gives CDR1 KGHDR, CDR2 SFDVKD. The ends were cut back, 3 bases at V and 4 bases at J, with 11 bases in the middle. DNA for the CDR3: TGTGCCACCAGTGATGGAGCGGACTTCACCGGGGAGCTGTTTTTT. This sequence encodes CATSDGADFTGELFF.

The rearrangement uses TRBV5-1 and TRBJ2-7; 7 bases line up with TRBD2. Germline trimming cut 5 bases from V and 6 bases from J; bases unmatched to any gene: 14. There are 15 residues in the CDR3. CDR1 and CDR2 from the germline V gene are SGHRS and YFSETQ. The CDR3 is CASSTVQGGVGEQYF. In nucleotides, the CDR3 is TGCGCCAGCAGTACCGTTCAGGGAGGGGTGGGCGAGCAGTACTTC.

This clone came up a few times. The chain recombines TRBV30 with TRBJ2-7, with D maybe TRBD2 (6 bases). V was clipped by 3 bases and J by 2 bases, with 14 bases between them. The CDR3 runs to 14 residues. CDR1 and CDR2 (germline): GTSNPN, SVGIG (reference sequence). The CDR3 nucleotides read TGTGCCTGGAGAGGGACTTTCAGTCCCTACGAGCAGTACTTC. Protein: CAWRGTFSPYEQYF.

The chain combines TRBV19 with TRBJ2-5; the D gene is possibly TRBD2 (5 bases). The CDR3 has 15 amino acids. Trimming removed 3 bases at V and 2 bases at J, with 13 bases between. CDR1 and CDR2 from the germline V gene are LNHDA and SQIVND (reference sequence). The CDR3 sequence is CASSISTSGQETQYF. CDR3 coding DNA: TGTGCCAGTAGTATTTCTACATCGGGGCAAGAGACCCAGTACTTC.

CDR3 sequence reads: CASSRDRGAYEQYF. The DNA for the CDR3 is TGTGCCAGCAGCCGTGACAGGGGGGCCTACGAGCAGTACTTC. This sequence joins TRBV14 and TRBJ2-7; 9 nucleotides agree with TRBD1. The germline V gene encodes CDR1 SGHDN and CDR2 FVKESK. This CDR3 is built from 14 residues. The trim removed 4 bases at V and 2 bases at J, leaving 3 bases unmatched.

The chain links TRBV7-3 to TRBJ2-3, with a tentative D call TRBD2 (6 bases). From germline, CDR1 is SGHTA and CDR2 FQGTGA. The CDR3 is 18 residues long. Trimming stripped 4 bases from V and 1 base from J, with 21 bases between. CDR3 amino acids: CASSSTPGDSVGTDTQYF. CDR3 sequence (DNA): TGTGCCAGCAGCTCTACCCCGGGGGACTCGGTGGGCACAGATACGCAGTATTTT.